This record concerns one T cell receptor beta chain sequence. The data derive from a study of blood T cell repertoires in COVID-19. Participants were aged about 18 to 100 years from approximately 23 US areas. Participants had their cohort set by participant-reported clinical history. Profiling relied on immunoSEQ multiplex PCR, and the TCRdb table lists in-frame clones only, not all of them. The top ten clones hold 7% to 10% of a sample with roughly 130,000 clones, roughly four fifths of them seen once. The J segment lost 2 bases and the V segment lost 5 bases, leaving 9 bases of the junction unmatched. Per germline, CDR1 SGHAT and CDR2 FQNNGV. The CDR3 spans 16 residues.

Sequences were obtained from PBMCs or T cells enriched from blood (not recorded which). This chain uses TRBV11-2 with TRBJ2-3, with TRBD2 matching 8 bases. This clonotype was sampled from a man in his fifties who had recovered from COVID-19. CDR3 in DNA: TGTGCCAGCAGCCCCCGAGCGGGGGTATACACAGATACGCAGTATTTT. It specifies CASSPRAGVYTDTQYF.